This T cell receptor beta chain was retrieved from a study of T cell changes during pregnancy in multiple sclerosis. TCRdb's copy holds only in-frame clones and misses some; the assay was immunoSEQ multiplex PCR. The profile shows 35,000 to 50,000 clones, about 85% of them singletons. The CDR3 has 15 amino acids. V lost 4 bases to trimming and J lost 4 bases, with 17 bases between them. From germline, CDR1 is SGHNT and CDR2 YYREEE (reference sequence). The TCR sequence derives from a female donor with multiple sclerosis, enrolled in a pregnancy study. The specimen was CD4+ T cells from peripheral blood mononuclear cells, collected before pregnancy. This chain joins TRBV5-4 and TRBJ1-1, with D possibly being TRBD1 (6 bases). In DNA form, the CDR3 reads TGTGCCAGCAGCCTTACGACAGGAGGTTCCACTGAAGCTTTCTTT. Amino acid sequence: CASSLTTGGSTEAFF.